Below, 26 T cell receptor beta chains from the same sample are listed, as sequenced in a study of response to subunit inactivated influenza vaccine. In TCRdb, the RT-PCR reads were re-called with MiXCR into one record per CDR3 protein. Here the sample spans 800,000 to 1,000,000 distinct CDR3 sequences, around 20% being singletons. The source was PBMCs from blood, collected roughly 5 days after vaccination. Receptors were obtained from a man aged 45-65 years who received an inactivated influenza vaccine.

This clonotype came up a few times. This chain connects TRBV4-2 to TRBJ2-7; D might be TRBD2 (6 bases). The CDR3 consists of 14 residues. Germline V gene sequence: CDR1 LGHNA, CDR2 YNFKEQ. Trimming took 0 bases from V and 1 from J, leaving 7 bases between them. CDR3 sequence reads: CASSQDAGSYEQYF. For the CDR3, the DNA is TGTGCCAGCAGCCAAGATGCGGGGTCCTACGAGCAGTACTTC.

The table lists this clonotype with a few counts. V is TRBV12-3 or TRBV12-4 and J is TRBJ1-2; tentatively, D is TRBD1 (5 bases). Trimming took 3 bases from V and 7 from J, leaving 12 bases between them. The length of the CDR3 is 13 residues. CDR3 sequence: CASSFRQGSGYTF. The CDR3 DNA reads TGTGCCAGCAGTTTCAGGCAGGGTTCTGGCTACACCTTC.

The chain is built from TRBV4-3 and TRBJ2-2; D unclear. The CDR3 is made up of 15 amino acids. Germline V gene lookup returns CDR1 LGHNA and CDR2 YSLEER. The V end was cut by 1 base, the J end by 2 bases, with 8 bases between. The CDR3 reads CASSQALVNTGELFF. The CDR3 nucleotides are TGCGCCAGCAGCCAAGCCCTGGTAAACACCGGGGAGCTGTTTTTT.

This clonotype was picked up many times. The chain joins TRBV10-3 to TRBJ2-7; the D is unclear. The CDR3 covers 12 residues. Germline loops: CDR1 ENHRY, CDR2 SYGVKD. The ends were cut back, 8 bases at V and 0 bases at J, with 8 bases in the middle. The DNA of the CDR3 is TGTGCCATCGCGACACACTCCTACGAGCAGTACTTC. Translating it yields CAIATHSYEQYF.

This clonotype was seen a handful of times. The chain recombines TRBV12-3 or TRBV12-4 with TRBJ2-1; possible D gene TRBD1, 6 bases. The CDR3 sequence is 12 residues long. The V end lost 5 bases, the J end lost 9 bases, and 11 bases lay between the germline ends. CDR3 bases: TGTGCCAGCAGTGACACAGGGACTGAGCAGTTCTTC. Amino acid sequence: CASSDTGTEQFF.

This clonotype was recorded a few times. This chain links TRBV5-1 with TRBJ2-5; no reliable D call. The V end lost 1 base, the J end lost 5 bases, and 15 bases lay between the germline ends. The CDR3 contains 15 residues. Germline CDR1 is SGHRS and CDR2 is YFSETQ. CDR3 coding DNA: TGCGCCAGCAGCTTGACGGGCACCACCCGTGAGACCCAGTACTTC. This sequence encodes CASSLTGTTRETQYF.

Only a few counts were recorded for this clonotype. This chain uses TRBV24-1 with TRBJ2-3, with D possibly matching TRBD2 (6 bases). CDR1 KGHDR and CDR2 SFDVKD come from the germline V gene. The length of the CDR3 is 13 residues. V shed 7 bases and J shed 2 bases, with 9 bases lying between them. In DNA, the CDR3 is TGTGCCACCAGGGGGGGAAACACAGATACGCAGTATTTT. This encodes CATRGGNTDTQYF.

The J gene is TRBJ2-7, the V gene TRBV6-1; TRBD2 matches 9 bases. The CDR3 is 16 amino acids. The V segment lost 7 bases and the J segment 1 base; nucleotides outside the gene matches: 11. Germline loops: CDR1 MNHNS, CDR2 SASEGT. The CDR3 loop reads CASTPNGAGGSYEQYF. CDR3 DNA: TGTGCCAGCACTCCCAACGGAGCGGGGGGATCCTACGAGCAGTACTTC.

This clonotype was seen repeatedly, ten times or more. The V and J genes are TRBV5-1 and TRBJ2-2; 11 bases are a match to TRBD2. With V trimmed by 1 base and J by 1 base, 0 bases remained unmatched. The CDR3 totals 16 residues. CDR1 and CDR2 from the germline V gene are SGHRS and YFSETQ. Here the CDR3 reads CASSLTSGRNTGELFF. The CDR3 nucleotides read TGCGCCAGCAGCTTGACTAGCGGGAGGAACACCGGGGAGCTGTTTTTT.

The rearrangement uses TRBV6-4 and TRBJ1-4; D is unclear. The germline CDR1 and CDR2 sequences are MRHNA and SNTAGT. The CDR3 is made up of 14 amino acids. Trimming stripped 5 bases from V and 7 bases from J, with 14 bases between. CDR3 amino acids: CASSLEAGGEKLFF. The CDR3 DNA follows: TGTGCCAGCAGTCTGGAGGCCGGTGGTGAAAAACTGTTTTTT.

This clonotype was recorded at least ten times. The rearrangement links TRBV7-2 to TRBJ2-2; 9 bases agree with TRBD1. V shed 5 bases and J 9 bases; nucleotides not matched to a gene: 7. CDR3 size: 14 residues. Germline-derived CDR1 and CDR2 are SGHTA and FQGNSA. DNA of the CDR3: TGTGCCAGCAGCACACAGGGGGCGATCCGGGAGCTGTTTTTT. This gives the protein CASSTQGAIRELFF.

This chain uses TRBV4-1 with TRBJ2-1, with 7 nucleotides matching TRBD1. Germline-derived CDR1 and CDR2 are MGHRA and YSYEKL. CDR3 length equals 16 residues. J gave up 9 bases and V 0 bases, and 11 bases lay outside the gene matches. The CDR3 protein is CASSQDAGTGASEQFF. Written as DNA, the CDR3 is TGCGCCAGCAGCCAAGATGCTGGCACAGGGGCAAGTGAGCAGTTCTTC.

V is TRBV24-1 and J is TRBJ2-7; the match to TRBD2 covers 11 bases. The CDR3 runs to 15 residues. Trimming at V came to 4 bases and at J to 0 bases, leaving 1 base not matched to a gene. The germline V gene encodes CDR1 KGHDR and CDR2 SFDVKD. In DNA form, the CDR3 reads TGTGCCACCAGTGAGGGGACTAGCGGCTCCTACGAGCAGTACTTC. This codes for CATSEGTSGSYEQYF.

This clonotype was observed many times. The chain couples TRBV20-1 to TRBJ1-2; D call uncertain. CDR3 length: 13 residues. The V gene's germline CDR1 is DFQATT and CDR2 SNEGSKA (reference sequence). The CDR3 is CSAAPPPTRGYTF. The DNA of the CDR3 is TGCAGCGCTGCCCCCCCCCCAACCCGTGGCTACACCTTC.

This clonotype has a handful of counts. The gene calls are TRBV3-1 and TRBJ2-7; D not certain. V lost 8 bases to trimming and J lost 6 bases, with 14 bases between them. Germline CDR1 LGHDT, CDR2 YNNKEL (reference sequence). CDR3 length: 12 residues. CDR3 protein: CASGPTAREQYF. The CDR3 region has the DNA TGTGCCAGCGGTCCGACCGCACGCGAGCAGTACTTC.

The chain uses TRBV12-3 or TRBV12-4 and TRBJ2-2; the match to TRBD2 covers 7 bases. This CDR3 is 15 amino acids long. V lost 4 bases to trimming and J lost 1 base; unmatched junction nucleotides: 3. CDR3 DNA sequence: TGTGCCAGCAGTTACCTAGCGGTGAACACCGGGGAGCTGTTTTTT. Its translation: CASSYLAVNTGELFF.

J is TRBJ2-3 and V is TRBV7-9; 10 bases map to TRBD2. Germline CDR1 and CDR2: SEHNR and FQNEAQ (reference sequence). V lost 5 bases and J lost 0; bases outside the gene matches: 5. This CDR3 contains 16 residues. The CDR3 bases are TGTGCCAGCAGCAAGTCAGCGGGGGGGAGCACAGATACGCAGTATTTT. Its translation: CASSKSAGGSTDTQYF.

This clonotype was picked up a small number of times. CDR3 DNA sequence: TGCAGTGCTCGCGTGGCGCTGCCAGGGACCCAGTACTTC. As protein: CSARVALPGTQYF. V gene TRBV20-1 combines with J gene TRBJ2-5; D not resolved. Germline CDR1 is DFQATT and CDR2 is SNEGSKA (reference sequence). Trimming shortened V by 5 bases and J by 7 bases, and 17 bases separated the two germline ends. The CDR3 contains 13 residues.

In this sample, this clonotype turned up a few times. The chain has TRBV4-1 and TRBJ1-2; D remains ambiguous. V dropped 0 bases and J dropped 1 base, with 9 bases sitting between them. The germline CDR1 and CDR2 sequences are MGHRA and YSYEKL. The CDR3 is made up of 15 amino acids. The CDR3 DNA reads TGCGCCAGCAGCCAAGATGAGCAGCTTAACTATGGCTACACCTTC. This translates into CASSQDEQLNYGYTF.

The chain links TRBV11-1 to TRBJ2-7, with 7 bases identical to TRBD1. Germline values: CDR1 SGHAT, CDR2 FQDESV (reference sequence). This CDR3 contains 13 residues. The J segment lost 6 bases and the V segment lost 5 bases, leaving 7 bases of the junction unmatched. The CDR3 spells CASSTDRSTEQYF. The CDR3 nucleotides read TGTGCCAGCAGCACGGACAGGTCGACCGAGCAGTACTTC.

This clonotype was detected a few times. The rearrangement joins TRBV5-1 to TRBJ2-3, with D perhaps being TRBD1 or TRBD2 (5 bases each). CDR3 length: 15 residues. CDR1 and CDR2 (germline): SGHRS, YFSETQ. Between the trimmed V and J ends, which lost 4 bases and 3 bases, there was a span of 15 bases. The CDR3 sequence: CASSHRGPMTDTQYF. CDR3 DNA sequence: TGCGCCAGCAGCCACCGGGGACCGATGACAGATACGCAGTATTTT.

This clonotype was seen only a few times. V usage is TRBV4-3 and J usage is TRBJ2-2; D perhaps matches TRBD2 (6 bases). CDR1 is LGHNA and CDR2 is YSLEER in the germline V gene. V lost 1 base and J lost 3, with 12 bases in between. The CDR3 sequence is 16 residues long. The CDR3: CASSQAAGRDTGELFF. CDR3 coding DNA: TGCGCCAGCAGCCAAGCGGCGGGACGCGACACCGGGGAGCTGTTTTTT.

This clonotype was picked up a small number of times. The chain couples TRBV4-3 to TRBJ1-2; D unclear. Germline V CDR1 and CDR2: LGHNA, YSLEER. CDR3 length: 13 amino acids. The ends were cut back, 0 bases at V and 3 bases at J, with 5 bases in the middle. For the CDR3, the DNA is TGCGCCAGCAGCCAAGATCGGGACTATGGCTACACCTTC. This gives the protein CASSQDRDYGYTF.

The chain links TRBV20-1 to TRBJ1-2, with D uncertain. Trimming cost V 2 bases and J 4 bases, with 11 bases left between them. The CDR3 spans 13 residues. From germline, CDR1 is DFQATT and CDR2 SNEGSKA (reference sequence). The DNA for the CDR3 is TGCAGTGCTAGAAACGGGGATTCCTATGGCTACACCTTC. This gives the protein CSARNGDSYGYTF.

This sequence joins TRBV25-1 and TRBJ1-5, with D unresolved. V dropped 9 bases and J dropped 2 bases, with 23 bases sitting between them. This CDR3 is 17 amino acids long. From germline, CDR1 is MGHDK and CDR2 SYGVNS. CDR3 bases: TGTGCCAGGGGATTCGGGTCCCAACGTAGAGGCAATCAGCCCCAGCATTTT. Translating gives CARGFGSQRRGNQPQHF.

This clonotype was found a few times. The CDR3 DNA sequence: TGTGCCAGCAAGGGGTCCGGGAACACTGAAGCTTTCTTT. Translating it yields CASKGSGNTEAFF. The genes are TRBV6-1 and TRBJ1-1; perhaps TRBD1 as D (5 bases). V was cut by 7 bases and J by 1 base, with 10 bases left in between. The CDR3 runs to 13 residues. From germline, CDR1 is MNHNS and CDR2 SASEGT.